This T cell receptor beta chain was found in a study of sequential checkpoint blockade in melanoma. The overall study: Arm A got nivolumab then ipilimumab; arm B the reverse, 1:1. After both sequences, patients received maintenance nivolumab.

TCRdb's copy holds only in-frame clones and misses some; the assay was immunoSEQ multiplex PCR. The sample has some 11,000 clones, just under 80% seen once. Treatment indicated: randomized to nivolumab then ipilimumab (arm A) or the reverse (arm B). No patient had prior DNA-damaging chemotherapy. From thawed PBMCs, live CD3+CD8+ cells negative for CD19 and CD56 were sorted. The CDR3 extends over 15 amino acids. The germline gives CDR1 MNHEY, CDR2 SVGAGI. The V end was cut by 1 base, the J end by 2 bases, with 8 bases between. The gene calls are TRBV6-5 and TRBJ1-4; D not resolved. Here the sequenced sample was CD8+ T cells sorted from blood (inferred from file names), taken from a patient given nivolumab and ipilimumab in sequence. This clonotype was sampled from a human donor with melanoma. The CDR3 DNA is TGTGCCAGCAGTTACTATGACGGGACTAATGAAAAACTGTTTTTT. Its translation is CASSYYDGTNEKLFF.